This is a list of T cell receptor beta chains from one sample in a study of T cell responses to AZD1222 COVID-19 vaccine. Measured with immunoSEQ multiplex PCR; TCRdb has only the in-frame clones, and not every one. Of over 100,000 clones in the sample, 87% were seen once. This specimen was peripheral blood, taken on day 0 of AZD1222 vaccination. Receptors were obtained from an adult in good health. The CDR3 runs from the conserved cysteine through the conserved F or W. Fields, in order: CDR3 DNA, CDR3 protein, clone size, V gene, J gene, D gene. D genes are given only for firm matches. Part of the rows lack a size; the others show once, few, many or a class for expanded clones.

CDR3 DNA: TGTGCCAGCAGTTTAAGGTATGAGCAGTACTTC
CDR3 protein: CASSLRYEQYF
clone size: .
V gene: TRBV28
J gene: TRBJ2-7
D gene: .

CDR3 DNA: TGTGCCAGCTCACCGGGCCTTGGAAACACCATATATTTT
CDR3 protein: CASSPGLGNTIYF
clone size: .
V gene: TRBV18
J gene: TRBJ1-3
D gene: .

CDR3 DNA: TGTGCCAGCAGCTTAGGGATGGGGGCCTCGGGGTACGAGCAGTACTTC
CDR3 protein: CASSLGMGASGYEQYF
clone size: few
V gene: TRBV7-8
J gene: TRBJ2-7
D gene: .

CDR3 DNA: TGTGCCAGCAGCCAAATGCCGGGACTAGCGGGAGTAGGGGTTGATGAGCAGTTCTTC
CDR3 protein: CASSQMPGLAGVGVDEQFF
clone size: few
V gene: TRBV14
J gene: TRBJ2-1
D gene: TRBD2

CDR3 DNA: TGTGCCAGCAGTTACGAAGGGTTCACTGAAGCTTTCTTT
CDR3 protein: CASSYEGFTEAFF
clone size: .
V gene: TRBV6-2/TRBV6-3
J gene: TRBJ1-1
D gene: .

CDR3 DNA: TGTGCCAGCAGTAAGGGGAGGGATACGCAGTATTTT
CDR3 protein: CASSKGRDTQYF
clone size: .
V gene: TRBV12-3/TRBV12-4
J gene: TRBJ2-3
D gene: .

CDR3 DNA: TGTGCCAGCAGGGACAGCAACTATGGCTACACCTTC
CDR3 protein: CASRDSNYGYTF
clone size: .
V gene: TRBV19
J gene: TRBJ1-2
D gene: TRBD1

CDR3 DNA: TGTGCCAGCAGTCCCCCCTCCGGGACTTCCTATGGCTACACCTTC
CDR3 protein: CASSPPSGTSYGYTF
clone size: once
V gene: TRBV6-2/TRBV6-3
J gene: TRBJ1-2
D gene: .

CDR3 DNA: TGTGCCAGCAGCTCGCAGGGTGGCTCCTACGAGCAGTACTTC
CDR3 protein: CASSSQGGSYEQYF
clone size: .
V gene: TRBV7-2
J gene: TRBJ2-7
D gene: .

CDR3 DNA: TGTGCCAGCAAGGAGGAACAAATGAACACTGAAGCTTTCTTT
CDR3 protein: CASKEEQMNTEAFF
clone size: .
V gene: TRBV2
J gene: TRBJ1-1
D gene: .

CDR3 DNA: TGTGCCAGCAGTTTATGGGCGGGGGCGACCCAAGAGACCCAGTACTTC
CDR3 protein: CASSLWAGATQETQYF
clone size: few
V gene: TRBV27
J gene: TRBJ2-5
D gene: .

CDR3 DNA: TGTGCCAGCAGCCAGAACGCGGGGGGGCGGGAAGATACGCAGTATTTT
CDR3 protein: CASSQNAGGREDTQYF
clone size: .
V gene: TRBV4-2
J gene: TRBJ2-3
D gene: TRBD2

CDR3 DNA: TGTGCCAGCAGCCCGGGGGGGACCTCCATTGGGTACGAGCAGTACTTC
CDR3 protein: CASSPGGTSIGYEQYF
clone size: .
V gene: TRBV7-2
J gene: TRBJ2-7
D gene: TRBD2

CDR3 DNA: TGTGCCACCAGCAGAGGAGGGGCGCAGTACGAGCAGTACTTC
CDR3 protein: CATSRGGAQYEQYF
clone size: .
V gene: TRBV15
J gene: TRBJ2-7
D gene: .

CDR3 DNA: TGTGCCAGCAGTTTACAGAGATCGATAGTCCAGGGCCGACAGACCCAGTACTTC
CDR3 protein: CASSLQRSIVQGRQTQYF
clone size: few
V gene: TRBV28
J gene: TRBJ2-5
D gene: .

CDR3 DNA: TGTGCCAGCAGCTTCGGTGTCCTCTACGAGCAGTACTTC
CDR3 protein: CASSFGVLYEQYF
clone size: .
V gene: TRBV5-5
J gene: TRBJ2-7
D gene: .

CDR3 DNA: TGTGCCAGCGCTTCAACTCGGGAGGGAGAAGTCACTGAAGCTTTCTTT
CDR3 protein: CASASTREGEVTEAFF
clone size: .
V gene: TRBV3-1/TRBV3-2
J gene: TRBJ1-1
D gene: .

CDR3 DNA: TGTGCCAGCAGTTTTATTGCGGGAGAGGCCCCAAGCTCCTACAATGAGCAGTTCTTC
CDR3 protein: CASSFIAGEAPSSYNEQFF
clone size: .
V gene: TRBV27
J gene: TRBJ2-1
D gene: TRBD2

CDR3 DNA: TGTGCCAGCAGCTTATCGCTAGCGGGACCCTACGAGCAGTACTTC
CDR3 protein: CASSLSLAGPYEQYF
clone size: .
V gene: TRBV7-9
J gene: TRBJ2-7
D gene: TRBD2

CDR3 DNA: TGTGCCAGCAGTTTAGGACTGGACACAGATACGCAGTATTTT
CDR3 protein: CASSLGLDTDTQYF
clone size: .
V gene: TRBV28
J gene: TRBJ2-3
D gene: .

CDR3 DNA: TGTGCCAGCAGTGGCGGTAGCGGGGATAGCACAGATACGCAGTATTTT
CDR3 protein: CASSGGSGDSTDTQYF
clone size: .
V gene: TRBV2
J gene: TRBJ2-3
D gene: TRBD2

CDR3 DNA: TGTGCCAGCAGCTTAAATCATCCGGGAGCAACTAATGAAAAACTGTTTTTT
CDR3 protein: CASSLNHPGATNEKLFF
clone size: .
V gene: TRBV7-2
J gene: TRBJ1-4
D gene: .

CDR3 DNA: TGTGCCAGCAGTTTCCGGAGCTCCTACAATGAGCAGTTCTTC
CDR3 protein: CASSFRSSYNEQFF
clone size: .
V gene: TRBV28
J gene: TRBJ2-1
D gene: .

CDR3 DNA: TGTGCCAGCAGCTCGCAGGGGGTCGTCACTGAAGCTTTCTTT
CDR3 protein: CASSSQGVVTEAFF
clone size: .
V gene: TRBV7-2
J gene: TRBJ1-1
D gene: TRBD1

CDR3 DNA: TGTGCCAGCAGCTCACGTACTAGCGGGATCAATGAGCAGTTCTTC
CDR3 protein: CASSSRTSGINEQFF
clone size: .
V gene: TRBV7-2
J gene: TRBJ2-1
D gene: TRBD2

CDR3 DNA: TGTGCCAGCAGCTTAGGGCCGGACAGAGTGTATTCACCCCTCCACTTT
CDR3 protein: CASSLGPDRVYSPLHF
clone size: .
V gene: TRBV7-2
J gene: TRBJ1-6
D gene: .

CDR3 DNA: TGTGCCAGCAGATCCTTTACGGGACAGCAAGAGACCCAGTACTTC
CDR3 protein: CASRSFTGQQETQYF
clone size: .
V gene: TRBV2
J gene: TRBJ2-5
D gene: TRBD1

CDR3 DNA: TGCGCCAGCAGCCCGGGTAATAACTATGGCTACACCTTC
CDR3 protein: CASSPGNNYGYTF
clone size: .
V gene: TRBV4-1
J gene: TRBJ1-2
D gene: .

CDR3 DNA: TGTGCCAGCAGCCAAGCCGCGGGGGGCGCGGGGTCAGATACGCAGTATTTT
CDR3 protein: CASSQAAGGAGSDTQYF
clone size: .
V gene: TRBV4-2
J gene: TRBJ2-3
D gene: TRBD2

CDR3 DNA: TGTGCCAGCAGGACCTCGGGACAGGGTGCGGCTAACTATGGCTACACCTTC
CDR3 protein: CASRTSGQGAANYGYTF
clone size: .
V gene: TRBV27
J gene: TRBJ1-2
D gene: TRBD1

CDR3 DNA: TGCGCCAGCAGCCAAGCTACGACAGGGGCAGCTTCTGGAAACACCATATATTTT
CDR3 protein: CASSQATTGAASGNTIYF
clone size: .
V gene: TRBV4-1
J gene: TRBJ1-3
D gene: TRBD1

CDR3 DNA: TGTGCCAGCAGTCGGGGGGAGGGGGCGAAAGCTTTCTTT
CDR3 protein: CASSRGEGAKAFF
clone size: .
V gene: TRBV27
J gene: TRBJ1-1
D gene: TRBD1

CDR3 DNA: TGTGCCAGCAGGCGACTAGCGGAGAAAAATGAGCAGTTCTTC
CDR3 protein: CASRRLAEKNEQFF
clone size: .
V gene: TRBV6-5
J gene: TRBJ2-1
D gene: TRBD2

CDR3 DNA: TGTGCCAGCAGCTCGGCATTCAGCTCCTATAATTCACCCCTCCACTTT
CDR3 protein: CASSSAFSSYNSPLHF
clone size: .
V gene: TRBV11-2
J gene: TRBJ1-6
D gene: .

CDR3 DNA: TGTGCCAGTAAAAATGCCGGGACAGTGTTGACCGGGGAGCTGTTTTTT
CDR3 protein: CASKNAGTVLTGELFF
clone size: .
V gene: TRBV19
J gene: TRBJ2-2
D gene: TRBD1

CDR3 DNA: TGTGCCAGTAGTTACTTCAAGCTAAACAGGGGGCAAATAGGTAACACTGAAGCTTTCTTT
CDR3 protein: CASSYFKLNRGQIGNTEAFF
clone size: .
V gene: TRBV19
J gene: TRBJ1-1
D gene: TRBD1

CDR3 DNA: TGTGCCAGCAGCTTAGGGAGTAGTATCACCTACGAGCAGTACTTC
CDR3 protein: CASSLGSSITYEQYF
clone size: .
V gene: TRBV7-2
J gene: TRBJ2-7
D gene: .

CDR3 DNA: TGTGCCAGCAGGAGGGGGGGAACCGGGGAGCTGTTTTTT
CDR3 protein: CASRRGGTGELFF
clone size: .
V gene: TRBV28
J gene: TRBJ2-2
D gene: .

CDR3 DNA: TGCGCCAGCAGTGAGGATGAAGGGAATGAGCAGTTCTTC
CDR3 protein: CASSEDEGNEQFF
clone size: .
V gene: TRBV10-1
J gene: TRBJ2-1
D gene: .

CDR3 DNA: TGTGCCAGCAGCCCCATGGGTAGCGGACCTACAGATACGCAGTATTTT
CDR3 protein: CASSPMGSGPTDTQYF
clone size: once
V gene: TRBV13
J gene: TRBJ2-3
D gene: .

CDR3 DNA: TGTGCCAGTAGTATAGGGGAACAGGGGTGGAGCAATCAGCCCCAGCATTTT
CDR3 protein: CASSIGEQGWSNQPQHF
clone size: few
V gene: TRBV19
J gene: TRBJ1-5
D gene: TRBD1

CDR3 DNA: TGTGCCAGCAGTCTGGCGGCCACGGGGACCCAGTACTTC
CDR3 protein: CASSLAATGTQYF
clone size: .
V gene: TRBV27
J gene: TRBJ2-5
D gene: .

CDR3 DNA: TGTGCCAGTAGTATGGGTCCATTTGCGGGGAACACTGAAGCTTTCTTT
CDR3 protein: CASSMGPFAGNTEAFF
clone size: .
V gene: TRBV19
J gene: TRBJ1-1
D gene: .

CDR3 DNA: TGTGCCAGCAGCGTAGGAAGCTACAGGGCAGCTGGGGCCAACGTCCTGACTTTC
CDR3 protein: CASSVGSYRAAGANVLTF
clone size: .
V gene: TRBV9
J gene: TRBJ2-6
D gene: .

CDR3 DNA: TGTGCCAGTAGTATTTCGCCTCAGAGCTCCTACGAGCAGTACTTC
CDR3 protein: CASSISPQSSYEQYF
clone size: .
V gene: TRBV19
J gene: TRBJ2-7
D gene: .

CDR3 DNA: TGTGCCAGCAGCTTACGTGCTTGGGCAGAGACCCAGTACTTC
CDR3 protein: CASSLRAWAETQYF
clone size: .
V gene: TRBV7-8
J gene: TRBJ2-5
D gene: .

CDR3 DNA: TGTGCCAGCACCCTCACTAGGGAAGGGGAGACCCAGTACTTC
CDR3 protein: CASTLTREGETQYF
clone size: many
V gene: TRBV2
J gene: TRBJ2-5
D gene: .

CDR3 DNA: TGTGCCATCAGTGAGTCAGGGAATTTTGCGACTGAAGCTTTCTTT
CDR3 protein: CAISESGNFATEAFF
clone size: once
V gene: TRBV10-3
J gene: TRBJ1-1
D gene: .

CDR3 DNA: TGTGCCAGCAGCTTACGGCCGGCGGGGGACAAAAACATTCAGTACTTC
CDR3 protein: CASSLRPAGDKNIQYF
clone size: .
V gene: TRBV7-8
J gene: TRBJ2-4
D gene: TRBD2

CDR3 DNA: TGTGCCAGCAGCATGAACACTGAAGCTTTCTTT
CDR3 protein: CASSMNTEAFF
clone size: .
V gene: TRBV6-2/TRBV6-3
J gene: TRBJ1-1
D gene: .

CDR3 DNA: TGCGCCAGCAGTCAACCTCGACACAGGGCCCTTTGGGGGGGCTACACCTTC
CDR3 protein: CASSQPRHRALWGGYTF
clone size: .
V gene: TRBV23-1
J gene: TRBJ1-2
D gene: .

CDR3 DNA: TGTGCCAGCAGTGGGGACAGGTGGCCTACTGAAGCTTTCTTT
CDR3 protein: CASSGDRWPTEAFF
clone size: .
V gene: TRBV2
J gene: TRBJ1-1
D gene: TRBD1

CDR3 DNA: TGTGCCAGCAGCGAGTCGGGACTAGCTCTAAATGAGCAGTTCTTC
CDR3 protein: CASSESGLALNEQFF
clone size: .
V gene: TRBV7-8
J gene: TRBJ2-1
D gene: TRBD2

CDR3 DNA: TGTGCCAGCAGAGGACTAGCGGGGGGGATCATGGAGACCCAGTACTTC
CDR3 protein: CASRGLAGGIMETQYF
clone size: once
V gene: TRBV2
J gene: TRBJ2-5
D gene: TRBD2

CDR3 DNA: TGTGCCATCAGTAGGGTGGACTCTGGAAACACCATATATTTT
CDR3 protein: CAISRVDSGNTIYF
clone size: few
V gene: TRBV10-3
J gene: TRBJ1-3
D gene: .

CDR3 DNA: TGTGCCATCAGTGAGTTGGGGCGAGGAGGCACTGAAGCTTTCTTT
CDR3 protein: CAISELGRGGTEAFF
clone size: .
V gene: TRBV10-3
J gene: TRBJ1-1
D gene: .

CDR3 DNA: TGTGCCAGCAGCCCCGGGACAGGGGATTCACCCCTCCACTTT
CDR3 protein: CASSPGTGDSPLHF
clone size: .
V gene: TRBV9
J gene: TRBJ1-6
D gene: TRBD1

CDR3 DNA: TGTGCCAGCAGTTCATCCCCGATATATACGCAGTATTTT
CDR3 protein: CASSSSPIYTQYF
clone size: .
V gene: TRBV6-5
J gene: TRBJ2-3
D gene: .

CDR3 DNA: TGTGCCAGCAGTTACTATCGTCCCGCGAATGAGCAGTTCTTC
CDR3 protein: CASSYYRPANEQFF
clone size: .
V gene: TRBV6-2/TRBV6-3
J gene: TRBJ2-1
D gene: .

CDR3 DNA: TGCGCCAGCAGGGGCAGCGTTAGCACAGATACGCAGTATTTT
CDR3 protein: CASRGSVSTDTQYF
clone size: .
V gene: TRBV5-1
J gene: TRBJ2-3
D gene: .